This T cell receptor (beta chain) was profiled in a study of beta chain features in type 1 diabetes. Overall study context: Age, gender, cell numbers and subset yield matched between patients and controls. Overall study findings and caveats: Shorter TCRB CDR3s, moderately but significantly so, marked every one of the four CD4+ subsets in Type 1 diabetes patients.

Sequencing targeted expressed TCRB transcripts, as all isolated RNA had been reverse transcribed. The repertoire was sequenced with immunoSEQ multiplex PCR; TCRdb's copy has only in-frame clones and lacks some. Among about 660,000 clones, over 12% were seen once, and the ten largest hold 0.035% to 0.045%. This clone came up a few times. Its specificity is unknown. Germline loops: CDR1 MNHNS, CDR2 SASEGT. The length of the CDR3 is 11 residues. Deletions cut 0 bases from V and 10 bases from J, with 6 bases between. The TCR was taken from a man aged 18 to 30 with type 1 diabetes. Sequenced input: naive CD4+ T cells from blood. The chain couples TRBV6-1 to TRBJ1-1; D ambiguous. The CDR3, as DNA: TGTGCCAGCAGTGAAGCGCTTCGAGCTTTCTTT. Encoded protein: CASSEALRAFF.